This T cell receptor beta chain is drawn from a study of cytomegalovirus exposure and HLA in healthy donors. Broader study findings: The investigators catalogued 150 to 200 TCR beta chains as cytomegalovirus-associated. It was confirmed in vitro that three of the CMV-associated chains were specific for CMV antigens. First-cohort TCR clusters were later found to tend to co-occur in the 120 or so validation repertoires.

Points on this clone: Its antigen is not known.

From germline, CDR1 is SGHNT and CDR2 YYREEE (reference sequence). V was shortened by 6 bases and J by 4 bases, with 17 bases between the two germline ends. This CDR3 is 15 amino acids long. Method: immunoSEQ multiplex PCR; TCRdb's copy keeps in-frame clones and lacks some. The sample contains about 360,000 clones, roughly 89% of which appear only once. The sample was PBMCs. The chain couples TRBV5-4 to TRBJ2-1; TRBD2 is a possible D gene (5 bases). The receptor was derived from a woman aged 18-29 years in good health and CMV-seronegative. CDR3 DNA sequence: TGTGCCAGCAAAGAGCCGGGAAGTCGATACAATGAGCAGTTCTTC. Residues: CASKEPGSRYNEQFF.